One TCR beta chain is described in this entry. Its cognate antigen is unknown. This specimen comes from a study of vaccination effects on CD4 cells after COVID-19. For the study at large: The post-vaccine samples were taken, at the median, 72 days after the second dose.

Method: immunoSEQ multiplex PCR; TCRdb's copy keeps in-frame clones and lacks some. The sample includes 30,000 to 40,000 clones, 75% of them seen just once. This CDR3 has 17 amino acids. Germline V gives CDR1 LGHNA, CDR2 YSLEER. Trimming cost V 3 bases and J 5 bases; bases outside gene matches: 13. Culture lasted over 9 days before CD4+ T cell isolation. Confirmation by PCR established that the person had SARS-CoV-2 infection between March and December 2020. Each participant was given two doses of one vaccine (BNT162b2 or mRNA-1273). Study conclusions and caveats: Whether induced by infection or by vaccine, clones showed marked clonal contraction late after vaccination. Researchers reported few convalescent patients and no early post-infection timepoints in the study.

The sample was CD4+ T cells from PBMCs cultured without peptide, taken after COVID-19 vaccination. The clonotype was recovered from a human donor who had a prior SARS-CoV-2 infection. The chain combines TRBV4-3 with TRBJ2-1, with 7 bases aligning to TRBD2. CDR3 nucleotide sequence: TGCGCCAGCAGCCACCGAGTAGGGCGGGAGATGAACAATGAGCAGTTCTTC. Protein sequence: CASSHRVGREMNNEQFF.